These T cell receptor beta chains were read from a single sample in a study of regulatory T cells in long-lasting Graves disease. TCRdb ran MiXCR on the multiplex PCR reads and lists one entry per CDR3 protein. The sample lists under 350,000 distinct CDR3 sequences, 20% to 25% occurring once. The input for sequencing was peripheral blood mononuclear cells (PBMCs), taken when the disease was refractory, from a patient treated with antithyroid drugs. These receptors were taken from a female donor with Graves disease. Both conserved end residues are part of each CDR3. Each record gives: D gene, V gene, clone size, J gene, CDR3 protein, CDR3 DNA. A D gene is named only where the DNA matches it firmly. The size of a clone is reported for some rows only, either as once, few or many, or as a class for expanded clones.

d_gene: TRBD1; v_gene: TRBV19; abundance: -; j_gene: TRBJ2-5; CDR3aa: CASSPWGQPQETQYF; CDR3nt: TGTGCCAGTAGTCCCTGGGGACAGCCTCAAGAGACCCAGTACTTC
d_gene: -; v_gene: TRBV19; abundance: -; j_gene: TRBJ1-2; CDR3aa: CASSSWGNGYTF; CDR3nt: TGTGCCAGTAGTTCATGGGGAAATGGCTACACCTTC
d_gene: -; v_gene: TRBV3-1; abundance: many; j_gene: TRBJ1-1; CDR3aa: CASSYGVDRSTEAFF; CDR3nt: TGTGCCAGCAGCTACGGTGTTGACAGGAGCACTGAAGCTTTCTTT
d_gene: TRBD1; v_gene: TRBV6-1; abundance: few; j_gene: TRBJ1-1; CDR3aa: CASSGLTGGTEAFF; CDR3nt: TGTGCCAGCAGTGGACTTACAGGGGGCACTGAAGCTTTCTTT
d_gene: TRBD1; v_gene: TRBV19; abundance: few; j_gene: TRBJ1-6; CDR3aa: CASSSGQGRTPLHF; CDR3nt: TGTGCCAGTAGTAGCGGACAGGGGAGAACACCCCTCCACTTT
d_gene: -; v_gene: TRBV28; abundance: many; j_gene: TRBJ2-7; CDR3aa: CASRSHYEQYF; CDR3nt: TGTGCCAGCAGATCCCACTACGAGCAGTACTTC
d_gene: -; v_gene: TRBV6-1; abundance: many; j_gene: TRBJ2-5; CDR3aa: CASSPSEGGFQTQYF; CDR3nt: TGTGCCAGCAGTCCGTCCGAGGGGGGCTTCCAGACCCAGTACTTC
d_gene: -; v_gene: TRBV7-2; abundance: many; j_gene: TRBJ2-5; CDR3aa: CASSLVGHQETQYF; CDR3nt: TGTGCCAGCAGCTTAGTAGGCCACCAAGAGACCCAGTACTTC
d_gene: TRBD1; v_gene: TRBV6-9; abundance: many; j_gene: TRBJ2-7; CDR3aa: CASSYVQGLSYEQYF; CDR3nt: TGTGCCAGCAGTTACGTACAGGGGCTTTCCTACGAGCAGTACTTC
d_gene: TRBD2; v_gene: TRBV11-2; abundance: many; j_gene: TRBJ2-7; CDR3aa: CASSLEEYTSGLYEQYF; CDR3nt: TGTGCCAGCAGCTTAGAAGAGTATACTAGCGGACTTTACGAGCAGTACTTC
d_gene: -; v_gene: TRBV12-3/TRBV12-4; abundance: few; j_gene: TRBJ2-3; CDR3aa: CASSLVGLEIYNYTTDTQYF; CDR3nt: TGTGCCAGCAGTTTAGTAGGATTGGAGATTTACAACTATACCACAGATACGCAGTATTTT
d_gene: TRBD1; v_gene: TRBV6-1; abundance: many; j_gene: TRBJ1-5; CDR3aa: CASSRTGFSQPQHF; CDR3nt: TGTGCCAGCTCAAGGACAGGGTTTTCTCAGCCCCAGCATTTT
d_gene: -; v_gene: TRBV27; abundance: many; j_gene: TRBJ1-1; CDR3aa: CASSSRGVTEAFF; CDR3nt: TGTGCCAGCAGTTCAAGGGGGGTCACTGAAGCTTTCTTT
d_gene: TRBD1; v_gene: TRBV28; abundance: many; j_gene: TRBJ2-7; CDR3aa: CASSLTGAGGEQYF; CDR3nt: TGTGCCAGCAGTTTAACAGGGGCTGGTGGCGAGCAGTACTTC
d_gene: TRBD1; v_gene: TRBV20-1; abundance: many; j_gene: TRBJ1-2; CDR3aa: CSAGTGGYGYTF; CDR3nt: TGCAGTGCTGGGACAGGGGGTTATGGCTACACCTTC
d_gene: -; v_gene: TRBV18; abundance: many; j_gene: TRBJ2-4; CDR3aa: CASSPDRAQVIQYF; CDR3nt: TGTGCCAGCTCACCCGACAGAGCCCAGGTCATTCAGTACTTC
d_gene: -; v_gene: TRBV7-8; abundance: many; j_gene: TRBJ2-2; CDR3aa: CASSLALTSANTGELFF; CDR3nt: TGTGCCAGCAGCTTAGCCCTCACTTCGGCGAACACCGGGGAGCTGTTTTTT
d_gene: -; v_gene: TRBV4-3; abundance: few; j_gene: TRBJ2-7; CDR3aa: CASSQDTATYEQYF; CDR3nt: TGCGCCAGCAGCCAGGACACGGCGACCTACGAGCAGTACTTC
d_gene: TRBD2; v_gene: TRBV4-3; abundance: -; j_gene: TRBJ2-6; CDR3aa: CASSQELAGYSGANVLTF; CDR3nt: TGCGCCAGCAGCCAAGAGCTAGCGGGGTACTCTGGGGCCAACGTCCTGACTTTC
d_gene: -; v_gene: TRBV12-3/TRBV12-4; abundance: -; j_gene: TRBJ2-4; CDR3aa: CASVGPGDIQYF; CDR3nt: TGTGCCAGCGTTGGACCTGGGGACATTCAGTACTTC
d_gene: -; v_gene: TRBV7-2; abundance: few; j_gene: TRBJ2-6; CDR3aa: CASSLAGLGANVLTF; CDR3nt: TGTGCCAGCAGCTTGGCAGGGCTTGGGGCCAACGTCCTGACTTTC
d_gene: TRBD1; v_gene: TRBV2; abundance: -; j_gene: TRBJ2-7; CDR3aa: CASRDRGDEQYF; CDR3nt: TGTGCCAGCAGGGACAGGGGTGACGAGCAGTACTTC
d_gene: TRBD2; v_gene: TRBV12-3/TRBV12-4; abundance: -; j_gene: TRBJ2-1; CDR3aa: CDSSSSGDEQFF; CDR3nt: TGTGACAGCAGTTCTAGCGGCGATGAGCAGTTCTTC
d_gene: TRBD1; v_gene: TRBV4-3; abundance: -; j_gene: TRBJ1-5; CDR3aa: CASSQARTGNQPQHF; CDR3nt: TGCGCCAGCAGCCAAGCCCGGACAGGGAATCAGCCCCAGCATTTT
d_gene: -; v_gene: TRBV7-9; abundance: -; j_gene: TRBJ2-1; CDR3aa: CASSLLGEQFF; CDR3nt: TGTGCCAGCAGCTTACTCGGGGAGCAGTTCTTC
d_gene: -; v_gene: TRBV20-1; abundance: -; j_gene: TRBJ2-3; CDR3aa: CSAGVSGTFTDTQYF; CDR3nt: TGCAGTGCTGGCGTTAGCGGAACCTTCACAGATACGCAGTATTTT
d_gene: -; v_gene: TRBV7-2; abundance: many; j_gene: TRBJ1-2; CDR3aa: CASSLTGYGYTF; CDR3nt: TGTGCCAGCAGCCTTACAGGTTATGGCTACACCTTC
d_gene: -; v_gene: TRBV27; abundance: many; j_gene: TRBJ1-6; CDR3aa: CASMSRANSPLHF; CDR3nt: TGTGCCAGCATGTCGCGGGCGAATTCACCCCTCCACTTT
d_gene: TRBD1; v_gene: TRBV28; abundance: many; j_gene: TRBJ1-4; CDR3aa: CASSPGQGSFLLQKLFF; CDR3nt: TGTGCCAGCAGTCCAGGACAGGGATCGTTCCTGCTACAAAAACTGTTTTTT
d_gene: TRBD2; v_gene: TRBV28; abundance: few; j_gene: TRBJ2-5; CDR3aa: CASISILTDSGRLGTQYF; CDR3nt: TGTGCCAGCATTTCGATTCTCACAGATAGCGGGAGGCTGGGGACCCAGTACTTC
d_gene: TRBD1; v_gene: TRBV20-1; abundance: -; j_gene: TRBJ2-3; CDR3aa: CSASGPQGAHTQYF; CDR3nt: TGCAGTGCTAGTGGTCCCCAGGGGGCGCATACGCAGTATTTT
d_gene: TRBD1; v_gene: TRBV20-1; abundance: many; j_gene: TRBJ1-2; CDR3aa: CSAAGQGGYGYTF; CDR3nt: TGCAGTGCGGCAGGACAGGGCGGCTATGGCTACACCTTC
d_gene: TRBD2; v_gene: TRBV12-3/TRBV12-4; abundance: -; j_gene: TRBJ2-7; CDR3aa: CASSLSREGEQYF; CDR3nt: TGTGCCAGCAGTTTATCTCGGGAGGGCGAGCAGTACTTC
d_gene: -; v_gene: TRBV5-1; abundance: -; j_gene: TRBJ2-5; CDR3aa: CASSTDSPVETQYF; CDR3nt: TGCGCCAGCAGCACCGACTCTCCAGTGGAGACCCAGTACTTC
d_gene: TRBD1; v_gene: TRBV7-3; abundance: many; j_gene: TRBJ2-4; CDR3aa: CASSLGQRFANLAKNIQYF; CDR3nt: TGTGCCAGCAGCTTGGGACAGCGATTCGCCAATCTAGCCAAAAACATTCAGTACTTC
d_gene: -; v_gene: TRBV19; abundance: -; j_gene: TRBJ2-2; CDR3aa: CASSIRARSGGELFF; CDR3nt: TGTGCCAGTAGTATACGGGCACGCTCCGGCGGGGAGCTGTTTTTT
d_gene: TRBD1; v_gene: TRBV27; abundance: -; j_gene: TRBJ2-1; CDR3aa: CASSWTGRIGNEQFF; CDR3nt: TGTGCCAGCAGTTGGACAGGGAGAATTGGGAATGAGCAGTTCTTC
d_gene: -; v_gene: TRBV6-1; abundance: -; j_gene: TRBJ1-3; CDR3aa: CASSEVGFSGNTIYF; CDR3nt: TGTGCCAGCAGTGAAGTAGGGTTCTCTGGAAACACCATATATTTT
d_gene: -; v_gene: TRBV28; abundance: few; j_gene: TRBJ2-2; CDR3aa: CASSFSGSTGELFF; CDR3nt: TGTGCCAGCAGTTTTTCGGGTTCCACCGGGGAGCTGTTTTTT
d_gene: TRBD2; v_gene: TRBV7-2; abundance: medium-sized; j_gene: TRBJ2-7; CDR3aa: CASSLGLAGDEQYF; CDR3nt: TGTGCCAGCAGCTTAGGACTAGCGGGAGATGAGCAGTACTTC
d_gene: -; v_gene: TRBV6-5; abundance: -; j_gene: TRBJ1-2; CDR3aa: CASSSQGQGYTF; CDR3nt: TGTGCCAGCAGTTCTCAGGGCCAGGGCTACACCTTC